A selection of T cell receptor beta chains follows, all from one sample in a study of blood T cell repertoires in COVID-19. The table came from immunoSEQ multiplex PCR; TCRdb's copy has only in-frame clones and leaves some out. The profile shows approximately 140,000 clones, around four fifths of them singletons. The sequencing input was peripheral blood. These TCRs come from a man aged 70 or older with acute or convalescent COVID-19. CDR3s leave out the opening cysteine and the closing phenylalanine or tryptophan.

TRBV5-1 ASSPEGWGDEKLF
TRBV7-3 ASSPGTGGTGHYGSGANVLT
TRBV5-1 ASSDPGEPQH
TRBV27 ASAVEGPNEQF
TRBV28 ASRASGRNTGELF
TRBV11-2 ASSSNRGEYEQY
TRBV10-3 AISGQDSLSYEQY
TRBV6-1 ASSEDVAGGIYGYT
TRBV7-2 ASSHSGRANTGELF
TRBV29-1 SCRRRADTQY
TRBV19 ASSGDRRALWAGELF
TRBV18 ASSQETQY
TRBV5-4 ASSLGDRGSTDTQY
TRBV28 ASILGARDEQY
TRBV5-8 ASSMGQGTDTQY
TRBV6-5 ASRSGQDYPYGYT
TRBV15 ATSRVGVYNEQF
TRBV6-1 ASSEGYRIYGYT
TRBV23-1 ASRGAVSSYEQY
TRBV5-4 ASSYVTGKLF
TRBV11-3 ASSSPGTSGIAGELF
TRBV5-1 ASSLGSARVAYEQY
TRBV6-5 ASTAGVTYEQY
TRBV5-1 ASSGTSGGGSYNEQF
TRBV25-1 ASSDAGTAAVSTDTQY
TRBV30 ACSGGPNYGYT
TRBV18 ASSPRTGENTEAF
TRBV4-1 ASSRLGDSKGNIQY
TRBV5-1 ASSSDSQGTQY
TRBV5-1 ASSSEGDALQY
TRBV5-1 ASSYQTGGRMNEQF
TRBV27 ASTRARASGSGYNEQF
TRBV5-8 ASSFGGNYGYT
TRBV11-2 ASSLLRLEQF
TRBV7-8 ASSFPGRGVGSYEQY
TRBV7-3 ASSLGDRDTGELF
TRBV19 ASTFQGTNTGELF
TRBV5-6 ASSLGWRSSDTQY
TRBV19 ASSIEGTGERGLNQPQH
TRBV4-2 ASSQGGSGGVGNTIY
TRBV24-1 ATSVQGLNTGELF
TRBV3-1/TRBV3-2 ASSRAGGDTGELF
TRBV6-6 ASRGQGGYGYT
TRBV11-2 ASSSGQGLKPQH
TRBV7-2 ASSPRDRGQETQY
TRBV7-2 ASSFPSAGGEQF
TRBV5-6 ASRAYRGKNIQY
TRBV11-1 ASSPGTGERYEQY
TRBV6-2/TRBV6-3 ASSRRLAGDGTDTQY
TRBV28 ASRRDRGYNEQF
TRBV7-2 ASSLDLSTIY
TRBV7-2 ASSLGLAGYNEQF
TRBV6-5 ASTRGNEQY
TRBV5-1 ASSRENYGYT
TRBV28 ASSIQGSNQPQH